This TCR beta chain was retrieved from a study of T cells after yellow fever vaccination. V trimming: 4 bases; J trimming: 3 bases; junction bases outside the gene matches: 7. Germline V gene data show CDR1 as LGHNA and CDR2 as YNFKEQ. This CDR3 is built from 16 residues. Study-wide points: Most primary-vaccination clones recurred post-booster (nearly 98% CD4, 88% CD8). The study found a weaker secondary response that peaked faster, day 5 versus 15. Some clonotypes, a small share, were shared between CD4 and CD8 compartments.

A process of 5'RACE template switching, which added a universal primer site and UMIs, was used to make TCR cDNA. Via MiXCR, TCRdb re-called the 5' RACE reads, giving one row per CDR3 protein. The data show around 70,000 distinct CDR3 sequences, roughly 7.4% seen once. This clonotype was picked up many times. Antigen: not known. The clonotype was recovered from a man aged 18 to 35 who received the YFV17D yellow fever vaccine. This sequence joins TRBV4-2 and TRBJ2-3; 10 bases agree with TRBD1. Source: CD8+ T cells sorted from PBMCs, taken roughly 5 days after the first yellow fever vaccination. This CDR3 reads CASSRTDRGSTDTQYF. The CDR3 region has the DNA TGTGCCAGCAGCCGAACGGACAGGGGGAGTACAGATACGCAGTATTTT.